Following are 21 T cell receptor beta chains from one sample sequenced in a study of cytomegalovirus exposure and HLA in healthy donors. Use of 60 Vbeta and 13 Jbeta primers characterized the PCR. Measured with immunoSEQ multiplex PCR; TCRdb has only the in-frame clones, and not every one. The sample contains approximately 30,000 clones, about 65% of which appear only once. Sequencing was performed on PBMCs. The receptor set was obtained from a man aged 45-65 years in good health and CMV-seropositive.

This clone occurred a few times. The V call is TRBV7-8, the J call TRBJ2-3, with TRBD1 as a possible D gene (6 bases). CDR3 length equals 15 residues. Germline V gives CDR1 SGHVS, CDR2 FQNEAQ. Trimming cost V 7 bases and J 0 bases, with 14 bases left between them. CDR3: CASTPGAGSTDTQYF. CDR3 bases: TGTGCCAGCACCCCAGGGGCGGGTAGCACAGATACGCAGTATTTT.

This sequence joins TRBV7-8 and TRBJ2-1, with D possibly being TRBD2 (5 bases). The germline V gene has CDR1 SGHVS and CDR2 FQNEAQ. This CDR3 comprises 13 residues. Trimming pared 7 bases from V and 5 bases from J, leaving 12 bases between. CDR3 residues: CASMRQRNNEQFF. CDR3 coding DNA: TGTGCCAGCATGAGGCAGCGGAACAATGAGCAGTTCTTC. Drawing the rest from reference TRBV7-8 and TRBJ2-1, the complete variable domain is GAGVSQSPRYKVAKRGQDVALRCDPISGHVSLFWYQQALGQGPEFLTYFQNEAQLDKSGLPSDRFFAERPEGSVSTLKIQRTQQEDSAVYLCASMRQRNNEQFFGPGTRLTVL.

The CDR3 DNA follows: TGCGCCAGCAGCACGGGACAGGGGAAGACCTACGAGCAGTACTTC. This encodes CASSTGQGKTYEQYF. The chain uses TRBV5-1 and TRBJ2-7, with 10 bases lining up with TRBD1. The CDR3 has 15 amino acids. The germline gives CDR1 SGHRS, CDR2 YFSETQ. V gave up 4 bases and J gave up 2 bases; unmatched junction bases: 6.

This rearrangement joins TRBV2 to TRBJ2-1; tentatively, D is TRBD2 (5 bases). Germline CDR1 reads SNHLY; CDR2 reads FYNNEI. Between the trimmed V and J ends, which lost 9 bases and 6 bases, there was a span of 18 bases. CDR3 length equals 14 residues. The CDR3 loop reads CASKAVPESNEQFF. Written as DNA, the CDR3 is TGTGCCAGTAAAGCGGTCCCGGAGAGCAATGAGCAGTTCTTC.

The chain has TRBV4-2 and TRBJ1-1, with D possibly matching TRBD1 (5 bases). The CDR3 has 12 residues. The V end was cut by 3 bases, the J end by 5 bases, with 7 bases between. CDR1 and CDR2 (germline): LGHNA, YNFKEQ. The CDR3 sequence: CASSHRGTEAFF. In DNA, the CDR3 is TGTGCCAGCAGCCACCGGGGGACTGAAGCTTTCTTT.

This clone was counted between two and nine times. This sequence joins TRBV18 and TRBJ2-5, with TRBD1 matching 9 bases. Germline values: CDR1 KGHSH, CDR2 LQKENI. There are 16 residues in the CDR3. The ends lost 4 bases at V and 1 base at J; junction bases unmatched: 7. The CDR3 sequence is CASSRNRGPSQETQYF. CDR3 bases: TGTGCCAGCTCACGTAACAGGGGGCCTAGCCAAGAGACCCAGTACTTC.

In nucleotides, the CDR3 is TGTGCCAGCAGCCAAGAGGGAGGGAATCAGCCCCAGCATTTT. Translating it yields CASSQEGGNQPQHF. The gene calls are TRBV4-2 and TRBJ1-5; D is uncertain. Between the trimmed V and J ends, which lost 0 bases and 4 bases, there was a span of 7 bases. Germline V CDR1 and CDR2: LGHNA, YNFKEQ. This CDR3 has 14 amino acids.

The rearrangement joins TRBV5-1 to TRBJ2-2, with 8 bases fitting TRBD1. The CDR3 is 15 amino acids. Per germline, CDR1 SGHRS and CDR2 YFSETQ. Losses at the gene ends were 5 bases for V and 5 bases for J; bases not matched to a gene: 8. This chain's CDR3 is CASRDQGALTGELFF. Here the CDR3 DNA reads TGCGCCAGCAGAGATCAGGGGGCCTTAACCGGGGAGCTGTTTTTT.

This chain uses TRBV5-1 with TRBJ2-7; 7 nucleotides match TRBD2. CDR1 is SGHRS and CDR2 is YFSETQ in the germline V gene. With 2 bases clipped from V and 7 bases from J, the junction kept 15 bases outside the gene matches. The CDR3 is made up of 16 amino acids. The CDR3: CASSLTGTTSLREQYF. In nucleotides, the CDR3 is TGCGCCAGCAGCTTAACCGGGACTACCTCTCTAAGGGAGCAGTACTTC.

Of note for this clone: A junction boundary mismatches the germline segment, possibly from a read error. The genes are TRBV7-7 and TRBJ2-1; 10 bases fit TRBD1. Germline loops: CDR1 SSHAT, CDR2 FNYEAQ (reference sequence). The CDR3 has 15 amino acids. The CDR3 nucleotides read TGTGCTAGCAGCCTTGACAGGGGGCTAAACAATGAGCAGTTCTTC. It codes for CASSLDRGLNNEQFF.

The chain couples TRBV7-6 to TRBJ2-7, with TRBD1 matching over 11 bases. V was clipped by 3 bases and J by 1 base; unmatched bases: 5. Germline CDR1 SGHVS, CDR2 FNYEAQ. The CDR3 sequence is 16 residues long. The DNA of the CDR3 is TGTGCCAGCAGCTTCGGGACAGGGGGATCTTCCTACGAGCAGTACTTC. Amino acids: CASSFGTGGSSYEQYF.

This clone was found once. The CDR3 here is CASSGRQGQETQYF. Written as DNA, the CDR3 is TGTGCCAGCAGCGGTAGACAGGGGCAAGAGACCCAGTACTTC. The chain uses TRBV5-6 and TRBJ2-5; 8 nucleotides line up with TRBD1. Germline V gene data show CDR1 as SGHDT and CDR2 as YYEEEE. This CDR3 comprises 14 residues. J gave up 2 bases and V 4 bases, and 4 bases lay outside the gene matches.

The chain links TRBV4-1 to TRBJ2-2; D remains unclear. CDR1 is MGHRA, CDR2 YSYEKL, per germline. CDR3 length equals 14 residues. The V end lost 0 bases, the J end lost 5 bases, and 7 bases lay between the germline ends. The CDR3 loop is CASSQESTTGELFF. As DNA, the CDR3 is TGCGCCAGCAGCCAAGAGAGTACGACCGGGGAGCTGTTTTTT.

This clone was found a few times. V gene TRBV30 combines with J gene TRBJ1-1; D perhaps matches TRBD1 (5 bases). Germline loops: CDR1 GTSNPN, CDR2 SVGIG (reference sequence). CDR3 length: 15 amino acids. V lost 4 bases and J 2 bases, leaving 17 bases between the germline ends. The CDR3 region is CAWTNGGNLNTEAFF. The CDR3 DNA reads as TGTGCCTGGACCAACGGGGGGAATCTCAACACTGAAGCTTTCTTT.

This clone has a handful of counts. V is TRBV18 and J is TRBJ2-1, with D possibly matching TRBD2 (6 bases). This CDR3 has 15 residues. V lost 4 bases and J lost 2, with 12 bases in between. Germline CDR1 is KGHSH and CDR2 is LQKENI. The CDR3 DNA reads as TGTGCCAGCTCACTCTTAGCGGCCACCTACAATGAGCAGTTCTTC. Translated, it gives CASSLLAATYNEQFF.

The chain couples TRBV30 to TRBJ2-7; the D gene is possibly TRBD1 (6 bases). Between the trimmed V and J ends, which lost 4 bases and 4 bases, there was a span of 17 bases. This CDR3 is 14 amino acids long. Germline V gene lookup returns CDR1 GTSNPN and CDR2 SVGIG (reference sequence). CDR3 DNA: TGTGCCTGGAAGGGTGGGGGCAAGGGATACGAGCAGTACTTC. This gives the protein CAWKGGGKGYEQYF.

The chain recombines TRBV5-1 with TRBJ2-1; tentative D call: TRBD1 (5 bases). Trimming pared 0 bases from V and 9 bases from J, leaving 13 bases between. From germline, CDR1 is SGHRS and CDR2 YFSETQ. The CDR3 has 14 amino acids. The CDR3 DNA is TGCGCCAGCAGCTTGGGGGGCAGGGTGGGTGAGCAGTTCTTC. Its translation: CASSLGGRVGEQFF. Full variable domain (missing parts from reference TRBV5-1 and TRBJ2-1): KAGVTQTPRYLIKTRGQQVTLSCSPISGHRSVSWYQQTPGQGLQFLFEYFSETQRNKGNFPGRFSGRQFSNSRSEMNVSTLELGDSALYLCASSLGGRVGEQFFGPGTRLTVL.

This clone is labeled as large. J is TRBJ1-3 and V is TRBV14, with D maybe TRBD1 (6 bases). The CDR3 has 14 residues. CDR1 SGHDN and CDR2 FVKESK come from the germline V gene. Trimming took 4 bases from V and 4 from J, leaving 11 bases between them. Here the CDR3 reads CASSPVQGGNTIYF. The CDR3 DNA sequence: TGTGCCAGCAGCCCTGTACAGGGAGGAAACACCATATATTTT.

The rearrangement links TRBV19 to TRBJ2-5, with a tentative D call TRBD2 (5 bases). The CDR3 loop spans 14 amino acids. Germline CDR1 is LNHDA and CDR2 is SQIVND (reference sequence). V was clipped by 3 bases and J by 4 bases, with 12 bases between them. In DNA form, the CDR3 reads TGTGCCAGTAGTATTGGGAGTATGGGAGAGACCCAGTACTTC. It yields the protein CASSIGSMGETQYF.

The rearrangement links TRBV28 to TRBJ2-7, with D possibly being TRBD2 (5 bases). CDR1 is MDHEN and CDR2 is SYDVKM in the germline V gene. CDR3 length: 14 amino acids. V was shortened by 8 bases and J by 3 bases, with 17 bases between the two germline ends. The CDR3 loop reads CASQDPGIYYEQYF. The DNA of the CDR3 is TGTGCCAGCCAAGACCCCGGGATTTACTACGAGCAGTACTTC.

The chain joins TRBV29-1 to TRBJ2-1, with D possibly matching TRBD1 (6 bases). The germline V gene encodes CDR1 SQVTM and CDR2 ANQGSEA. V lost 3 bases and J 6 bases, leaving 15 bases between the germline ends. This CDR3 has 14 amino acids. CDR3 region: CSVEEAGARNEQFF. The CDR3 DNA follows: TGCAGCGTTGAGGAAGCAGGGGCCCGCAATGAGCAGTTCTTC.